This T cell receptor beta chain is from a study of T cells after yellow fever vaccination. General study results and limits: Subsequent to the booster, the majority of primary-vaccination clones reappeared (96% CD4, 85% to 90% CD8). Weaker overall, the secondary response nonetheless peaked faster (day 5 versus 15).

Germline CDR1 and CDR2: SGHAT and FQNNGV. Between the trimmed V and J ends, which lost 5 bases and 10 bases, there was a span of 18 bases. The CDR3 extends over 14 amino acids. From the 5' RACE reads, TCRdb called clonotypes with MiXCR, one entry per CDR3 protein. This sample has over 45,000 distinct CDR3 sequences, with approximately 7.7% found just once. In this sample, this clonotype turned up a few times. Its cognate antigen is unknown. The chain is built from TRBV11-2 and TRBJ2-1; the D gene is possibly TRBD2 (5 bases). The sample consisted of CD8+ T cells sorted from PBMCs, taken on the day of the first yellow fever vaccination. This sequence was found in a man aged 18-30 years who received the YFV17D yellow fever vaccine. In DNA form, the CDR3 reads TGTGCCAGCAGCGCCCCCGGACTCCCCGAGGAGCAGTTCTTC. It translates to CASSAPGLPEEQFF.